These 2 T cell receptor beta chains originate from one sample sequenced in a study of T cell repertoires in cytomegalovirus infection. Via MiXCR, TCRdb re-called the reads, giving one row per CDR3 protein. The table lists some 800,000 distinct CDR3 sequences, almost 30% of them singletons. Their specific antigens are unknown. Here the sequenced sample was cultured CD8+ T cells from PBMCs, taken from culture after CMV antigen stimulation. Every receptor here comes from a human donor in good health (CMV status not recorded). Some clones in this sample may be carry-over from other donors' samples.

The chain employs TRBV27 and TRBJ1-6; 8 nucleotides align to TRBD1. This CDR3 is 14 amino acids long. V shed 4 bases, J shed 6 bases, and the junction held 2 bases outside the gene matches. CDR1 and CDR2 (germline): MNHEY, SMNVEV (reference sequence). CDR3 protein: CASSYDRGNSPLHF. CDR3 coding DNA: TGTGCCAGCAGTTATGACAGGGGTAATTCACCCCTCCACTTT.

This chain links TRBV19 with TRBJ2-2; the D is unclear. This CDR3 has 13 residues. The ends were cut back, 3 bases at V and 8 bases at J, with 10 bases in the middle. CDR1 LNHDA and CDR2 SQIVND come from the germline V gene (reference sequence). CDR3 amino acids: CASSIPPVGELFF. The CDR3 DNA sequence: TGTGCCAGTAGTATTCCCCCCGTAGGGGAGCTGTTTTTT.